Shown below are 2 T cell receptor beta chains from a single sample sequenced in a study of T cells in Graves' hyperthyroidism and ophthalmopathy. RNA transcripts yielded amplified TCR beta CDR3 regions. Using the HTBI primer set, a first-round RT-PCR was run on the TCR CDR3. Via MiXCR, TCRdb re-called the multiplex PCR reads, giving one row per CDR3 protein. The sample has under 400,000 distinct CDR3 sequences, roughly a fifth seen once. Sequencing used blood. The receptor set was obtained from a woman aged 45-65 years with Graves' hyperthyroidism.

The chain is built from TRBV28 and TRBJ2-1, with 8 positions matching TRBD2. From germline, CDR1 is MDHEN and CDR2 SYDVKM. Losses at the gene ends were 6 bases for V and 16 bases for J; bases not matched to a gene: 11. This CDR3 comprises 12 residues. Here the CDR3 reads CASSSHREGGFF. The CDR3 DNA is TGTGCCAGCAGCTCCCACCGGGAGGGAGGTTTCTTC.

This clonotype was recorded a few times. V is TRBV5-1 and J is TRBJ2-7; TRBD2 matches 10 bases. CDR1 SGHRS and CDR2 YFSETQ come from the germline V gene. V dropped 6 bases and J dropped 1; count of bases not matched to a gene: 10. The CDR3 sequence is 16 residues long. In DNA form, the CDR3 reads TGCGCCAGCAACCCCCTAGCGGGAGCTTTGTCCTACGAGCAGTACTTC. It translates to CASNPLAGALSYEQYF.